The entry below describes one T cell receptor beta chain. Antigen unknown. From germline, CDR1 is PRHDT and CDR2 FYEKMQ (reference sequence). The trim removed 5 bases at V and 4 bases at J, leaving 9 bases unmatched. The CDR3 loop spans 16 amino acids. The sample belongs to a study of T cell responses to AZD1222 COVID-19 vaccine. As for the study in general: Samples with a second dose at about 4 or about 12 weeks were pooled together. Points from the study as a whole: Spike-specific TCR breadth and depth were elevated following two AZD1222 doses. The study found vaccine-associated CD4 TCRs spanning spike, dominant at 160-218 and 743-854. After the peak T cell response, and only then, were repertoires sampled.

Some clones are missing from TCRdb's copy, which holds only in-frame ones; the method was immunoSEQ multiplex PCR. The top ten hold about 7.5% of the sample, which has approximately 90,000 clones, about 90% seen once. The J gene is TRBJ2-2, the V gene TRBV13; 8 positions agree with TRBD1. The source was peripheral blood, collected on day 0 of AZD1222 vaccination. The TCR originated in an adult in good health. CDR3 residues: CASSPWTGRTTGELFF. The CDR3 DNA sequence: TGTGCCAGCAGCCCCTGGACAGGGAGGACCACCGGGGAGCTGTTTTTT.